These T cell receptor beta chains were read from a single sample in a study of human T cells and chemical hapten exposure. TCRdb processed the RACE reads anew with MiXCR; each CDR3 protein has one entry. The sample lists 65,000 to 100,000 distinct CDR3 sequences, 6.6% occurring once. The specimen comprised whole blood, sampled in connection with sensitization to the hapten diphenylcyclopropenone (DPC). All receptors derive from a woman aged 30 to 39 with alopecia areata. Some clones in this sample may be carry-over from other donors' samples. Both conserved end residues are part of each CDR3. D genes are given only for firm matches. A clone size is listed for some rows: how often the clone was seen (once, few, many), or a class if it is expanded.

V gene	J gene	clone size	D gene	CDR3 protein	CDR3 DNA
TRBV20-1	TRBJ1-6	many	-	CSARWGNSPLHF	TGCAGTGCTAGATGGGGGAATTCACCCCTCCACTTT
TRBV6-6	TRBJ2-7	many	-	CASSPPGTRYEQYF	TGTGCCAGCAGTCCCCCCGGGACTCGGTACGAGCAGTACTTC
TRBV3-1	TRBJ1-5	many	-	CASSPMIGANQPQHF	TGTGCCAGCAGCCCCATGATAGGGGCCAATCAGCCCCAGCATTTT
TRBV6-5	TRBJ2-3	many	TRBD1	CASSRTGLVTDTQYF	TGTGCCAGCAGTAGGACAGGGTTAGTGACAGATACGCAGTATTTT
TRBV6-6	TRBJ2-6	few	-	CASSYSGQTSGANVLTF	TGTGCCAGCAGTTACTCGGGGCAGACCTCTGGGGCCAACGTCCTGACTTTC
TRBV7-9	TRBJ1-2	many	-	CASSLGPHYGYTF	TGTGCCAGCAGCTTAGGACCCCACTATGGCTACACCTTC
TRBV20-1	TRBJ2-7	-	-	CSARDRRKGSYEQYF	TGCAGTGCTAGAGATCGAAGGAAGGGGTCCTACGAGCAGTACTTC
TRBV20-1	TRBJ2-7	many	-	CSARREAGDEQYF	TGCAGTGCTAGGCGCGAGGCAGGGGACGAGCAGTACTTC
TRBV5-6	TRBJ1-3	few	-	CASSGRDGSGNTIYF	TGTGCCAGCAGCGGGCGGGACGGCTCTGGAAACACCATATATTTT
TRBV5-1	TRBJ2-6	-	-	CASSSQGFGANVLTF	TGCGCCAGCAGCTCCCAGGGTTTTGGGGCCAACGTCCTGACTTTC
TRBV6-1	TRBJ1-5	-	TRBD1	CASKPGQTYSNQPQHF	TGTGCCAGCAAACCGGGACAGACGTATAGCAATCAGCCCCAGCATTTT
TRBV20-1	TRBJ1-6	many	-	CSASTGLVYNSPLHF	TGCAGTGCCTCAACCGGGTTGGTCTATAATTCACCCCTCCACTTT
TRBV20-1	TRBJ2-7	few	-	CSAPVDYEQYF	TGCAGTGCCCCGGTCGACTACGAGCAGTACTTC
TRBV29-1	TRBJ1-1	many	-	CSGGEMNTEAFF	TGCAGCGGGGGAGAAATGAACACTGAAGCTTTCTTT
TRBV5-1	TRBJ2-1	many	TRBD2	CASSLRFVSGISYNEQFF	TGCGCCAGCAGCTTGCGGTTTGTTAGCGGGATCTCCTACAATGAGCAGTTCTTC
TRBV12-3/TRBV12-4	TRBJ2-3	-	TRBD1	CASSSQGAGTDTQYF	TGTGCCAGCAGTTCACAGGGGGCAGGCACAGATACGCAGTATTTT
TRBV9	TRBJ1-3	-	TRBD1	CASSVEGTGFIYF	TGTGCCAGCAGCGTAGAAGGGACAGGCTTCATATATTTT
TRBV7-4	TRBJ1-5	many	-	CASSLNQPQHF	TGTGCCAGCAGCTTAAACCAGCCCCAGCATTTT
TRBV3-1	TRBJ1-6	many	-	CASSQDSPLHF	TGTGCCAGCAGCCAAGATTCACCCCTCCACTTT
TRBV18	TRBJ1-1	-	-	CASSPPSQVNTEAFF	TGTGCCAGCTCACCACCATCGCAGGTTAACACTGAAGCTTTCTTT
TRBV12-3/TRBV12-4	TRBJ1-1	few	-	CASSFGTPRAFF	TGTGCCAGCAGTTTCGGGACACCACGAGCTTTCTTT
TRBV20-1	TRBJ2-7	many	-	CSAYPSDEPQYEQYF	TGCAGTGCTTATCCCTCGGACGAACCTCAATACGAGCAGTACTTC
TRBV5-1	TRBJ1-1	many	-	CASSWTMNTEAFF	TGCGCCAGCAGCTGGACAATGAACACTGAAGCTTTCTTT
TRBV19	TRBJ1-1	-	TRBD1	CASSILDPTGGTEAFF	TGTGCCAGTAGTATCCTCGACCCGACAGGGGGCACTGAAGCTTTCTTT
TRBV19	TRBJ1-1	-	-	CASSTPGAVRDEAFF	TGTGCCAGTAGTACCCCAGGGGCCGTACGGGATGAAGCTTTCTTT
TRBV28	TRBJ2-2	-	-	CASSLMTFLTGELFF	TGTGCCAGCAGTTTAATGACGTTTCTGACCGGGGAGCTGTTTTTT
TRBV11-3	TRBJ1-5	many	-	CASSLEATSNQPQHF	TGTGCCAGCAGCTTAGAGGCGACAAGCAATCAGCCCCAGCATTTT
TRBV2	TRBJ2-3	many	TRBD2	CASRNGTRSTDTQYF	TGTGCCAGCCGAAACGGGACTAGAAGCACAGATACGCAGTATTTT
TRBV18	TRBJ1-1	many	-	CASSPYPVAPERNTEAFF	TGTGCCAGCTCACCTTACCCTGTGGCTCCGGAGAGAAACACTGAAGCTTTCTTT
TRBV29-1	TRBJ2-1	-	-	CSVEDLGGASSYNEQFF	TGCAGCGTTGAAGACTTAGGGGGGGCCAGCTCCTACAATGAGCAGTTCTTC
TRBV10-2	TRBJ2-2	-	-	CASSGSVTANTGELFF	TGCGCCAGCAGTGGATCAGTTACCGCGAACACCGGGGAGCTGTTTTTT
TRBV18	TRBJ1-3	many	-	CASSPSDISGNTIYF	TGTGCCAGCTCACCTTCGGACATCTCTGGAAACACCATATATTTT
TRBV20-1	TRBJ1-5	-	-	CSARFGPNQPQHF	TGCAGTGCTAGATTCGGCCCCAATCAGCCCCAGCATTTT